The subject of this entry is one T cell receptor (beta chain). The antigen remains undetermined. The data stem from a study of siplizumab effects on memory and regulatory T cells. Findings of the study overall: Memory cells that were CD4+ and unstimulated gave rise to alloreactive sequences, which siplizumab significantly reduced.

TCR templates, roughly 10^5 per sample, were assayed. The method was immunoSEQ multiplex PCR; TCRdb's version includes in-frame clones alone and lacks a portion of them. The table has about 69,000 clones, 88% seen once. The germline CDR1 and CDR2 sequences are SGDLS and YYNGEE. Trimming left V 0 bases short and J 3 bases short, with 6 bases between. This CDR3 has 14 amino acids. The chain combines TRBV9 with TRBJ1-4; no clear D. The source is a human donor in good health. The sample was Tregs sorted from blood. CDR3 nucleotide sequence: TGTGCCAGCAGCGTAGGCGGCTCTAATGAAAAACTGTTTTTT. It is translated as CASSVGGSNEKLFF.